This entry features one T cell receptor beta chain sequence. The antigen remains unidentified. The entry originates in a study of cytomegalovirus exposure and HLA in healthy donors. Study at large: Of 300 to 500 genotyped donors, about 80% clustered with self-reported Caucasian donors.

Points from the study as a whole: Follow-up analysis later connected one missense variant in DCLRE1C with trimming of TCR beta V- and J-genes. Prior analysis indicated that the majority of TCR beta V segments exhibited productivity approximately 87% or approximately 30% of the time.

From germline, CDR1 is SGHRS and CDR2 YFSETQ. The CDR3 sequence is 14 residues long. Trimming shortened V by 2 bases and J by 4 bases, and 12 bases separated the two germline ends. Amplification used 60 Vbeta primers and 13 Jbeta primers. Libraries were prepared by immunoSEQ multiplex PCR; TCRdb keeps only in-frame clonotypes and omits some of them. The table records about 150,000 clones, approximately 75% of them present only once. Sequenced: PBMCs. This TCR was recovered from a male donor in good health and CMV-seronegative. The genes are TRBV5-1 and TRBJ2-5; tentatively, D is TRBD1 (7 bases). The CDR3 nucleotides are TGCGCCAGCAGCTTCGGGCAGGGGGGAGAGACCCAGTACTTC. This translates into CASSFGQGGETQYF. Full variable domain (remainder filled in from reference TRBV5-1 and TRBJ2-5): KAGVTQTPRYLIKTRGQQVTLSCSPISGHRSVSWYQQTPGQGLQFLFEYFSETQRNKGNFPGRFSGRQFSNSRSEMNVSTLELGDSALYLCASSFGQGGETQYFGPGTRLLVL.